The rows below give T cell receptor beta chains drawn from one sample of a study of T cell repertoires in aging, cancer and after chemotherapy. TCRdb ran MiXCR on the multiplex PCR reads and lists one entry per CDR3 protein. The sample yields more than 9,000 distinct CDR3 sequences, 38% seen once. The sample taken for sequencing was blood. The receptor set was obtained from a human donor in good health. Each CDR3 is given with its conserved first and last residue. The order of the fields is J gene, V gene, clone size, D gene, CDR3 DNA, CDR3 protein. A D gene is named only where the DNA matches it firmly. Not all rows give a size; the values are once, few, many and, for expanded clones, a class.

j_call: TRBJ2-2
v_call: TRBV6-2/TRBV6-3
clone_size: NA
d_call: NA
cdr3_nt: TGTGCCAGCAGGTCCGGGACAACCGCTACCGGGGAGCTGTTTTTT
cdr3_aa: CASRSGTTATGELFF

j_call: TRBJ1-1
v_call: TRBV29-1
clone_size: large
d_call: NA
cdr3_nt: TGCAGCGTTGAAACAGCGTCGAACACTGAAGCTTTCTTT
cdr3_aa: CSVETASNTEAFF

j_call: TRBJ2-7
v_call: TRBV6-5
clone_size: few
d_call: TRBD2
cdr3_nt: TGTGCCAGCAGTAGGGGACTGGGACTAGCTTACGAGCAGTACTTC
cdr3_aa: CASSRGLGLAYEQYF

j_call: TRBJ1-4
v_call: TRBV7-6
clone_size: NA
d_call: NA
cdr3_nt: TGTGCCAGCAGCTTATCCGGGATCGATGAAAAACTGTTTTTT
cdr3_aa: CASSLSGIDEKLFF

j_call: TRBJ1-2
v_call: TRBV11-2
clone_size: NA
d_call: NA
cdr3_nt: TGTGCCAGCAGCATAACTTCCGCGGGTAATGGCTACACCTTC
cdr3_aa: CASSITSAGNGYTF

j_call: TRBJ2-3
v_call: TRBV7-2
clone_size: few
d_call: TRBD1
cdr3_nt: TGTGCCAGCAGCCCCACAGGGGTGGGCACGACAGATACGCAGTATTTT
cdr3_aa: CASSPTGVGTTDTQYF

j_call: TRBJ2-7
v_call: TRBV15
clone_size: few
d_call: TRBD1
cdr3_nt: TGTGCCACCAGCAGAACAGGACAGGGGGCGTGGGGCGAGCAGTACTTC
cdr3_aa: CATSRTGQGAWGEQYF

j_call: TRBJ2-1
v_call: TRBV29-1
clone_size: medium-sized
d_call: NA
cdr3_nt: TGCAGCGTTGGGCGTTATGGGGATCTCCGCAATGAGCAGTTCTTC
cdr3_aa: CSVGRYGDLRNEQFF

j_call: TRBJ2-3
v_call: TRBV6-6
clone_size: few
d_call: NA
cdr3_nt: TGTGCCAGCAGACCAGAGGGGCTCACAGATACGCAGTATTTT
cdr3_aa: CASRPEGLTDTQYF

j_call: TRBJ2-5
v_call: TRBV29-1
clone_size: NA
d_call: TRBD1
cdr3_nt: TGCAGCGTTGCCCGAGGGACAGAGGGGCACCAAGAGACCCAGTACTTC
cdr3_aa: CSVARGTEGHQETQYF

j_call: TRBJ2-2
v_call: TRBV19
clone_size: medium-sized
d_call: NA
cdr3_nt: TGTGCCAGTAGTATACGGCGCGGGGAGCTGTTTTTT
cdr3_aa: CASSIRRGELFF

j_call: TRBJ2-7
v_call: TRBV10-3
clone_size: NA
d_call: NA
cdr3_nt: TGTGCCATCAGTGGCGACAGCTCCTACGAGCAGTACTTC
cdr3_aa: CAISGDSSYEQYF

j_call: TRBJ2-7
v_call: TRBV5-5
clone_size: NA
d_call: NA
cdr3_nt: TGTGCCAGCAGCTCCCTAATACTCCAGGGTTCCTACGAGCAGTACTTC
cdr3_aa: CASSSLILQGSYEQYF

j_call: TRBJ1-5
v_call: TRBV6-1
clone_size: few
d_call: TRBD1
cdr3_nt: TGTGCCAGCAGTAACTGGGACAGAAATCAGCCCCAGCATTTT
cdr3_aa: CASSNWDRNQPQHF

j_call: TRBJ1-2
v_call: TRBV19
clone_size: NA
d_call: NA
cdr3_nt: TGTGCCAGTAGTATAGATGACGGTCCCTATGGCTACACCTTC
cdr3_aa: CASSIDDGPYGYTF

j_call: TRBJ2-3
v_call: TRBV5-1
clone_size: once
d_call: TRBD1
cdr3_nt: TGCGCCAGCAGCTTAACGGGACAGCTCACAGATACGCAGTATTTT
cdr3_aa: CASSLTGQLTDTQYF

j_call: TRBJ2-7
v_call: TRBV6-5
clone_size: NA
d_call: TRBD1
cdr3_nt: TGTGCCAGCAGTTACTCGAGGGGACAGGGGGCGCTGGGGGAGCAGTACTTC
cdr3_aa: CASSYSRGQGALGEQYF

j_call: TRBJ2-7
v_call: TRBV27
clone_size: NA
d_call: NA
cdr3_nt: TGTGCCAGCAGTTCTAACGGCGCCTACTACGAGCAGTACTTC
cdr3_aa: CASSSNGAYYEQYF

j_call: TRBJ1-3
v_call: TRBV30
clone_size: few
d_call: NA
cdr3_nt: TGTGCCTTACCGGGACCTCGTGGGGACACCATATATTTT
cdr3_aa: CALPGPRGDTIYF

j_call: TRBJ2-3
v_call: TRBV7-9
clone_size: few
d_call: NA
cdr3_nt: TGTGCCAGCAGCTACGGGGCAGTCCCAGATACGCAGTATTTT
cdr3_aa: CASSYGAVPDTQYF

j_call: TRBJ1-6
v_call: TRBV19
clone_size: NA
d_call: NA
cdr3_nt: TGTGCCAGTAGTCCAGGGAGTACACCCCTCCACTTT
cdr3_aa: CASSPGSTPLHF

j_call: TRBJ1-2
v_call: TRBV20-1
clone_size: few
d_call: TRBD1
cdr3_nt: TGCAGTGCTAGATCGATGACAGGGTTAAACTATGGCTACACCTTC
cdr3_aa: CSARSMTGLNYGYTF

j_call: TRBJ2-1
v_call: TRBV19
clone_size: few
d_call: TRBD1
cdr3_nt: TGTGCCAGTAGGGGGACAGTCCTAGGCTCCTACAATGAGCAGTTCTTC
cdr3_aa: CASRGTVLGSYNEQFF

j_call: TRBJ2-7
v_call: TRBV5-4
clone_size: NA
d_call: NA
cdr3_nt: TGTGCCAGCAGCCCGGGCTTACGGCGGGGGCCAGAGCAGTACTTC
cdr3_aa: CASSPGLRRGPEQYF

j_call: TRBJ2-3
v_call: TRBV12-3/TRBV12-4
clone_size: NA
d_call: NA
cdr3_nt: TGTGCCAGCAGGGTACGGGATTTACAGAAGGGAGATACGCAGTATTTT
cdr3_aa: CASRVRDLQKGDTQYF

j_call: TRBJ2-1
v_call: TRBV5-4
clone_size: once
d_call: TRBD2
cdr3_nt: TGTGTCAGCAGGGAGGCTCTAGCGGGAGGGTACAATGAGCAGTTCTTC
cdr3_aa: CVSREALAGGYNEQFF

j_call: TRBJ2-3
v_call: TRBV29-1
clone_size: NA
d_call: NA
cdr3_nt: TGCAGCGGGCACGGGGTCGCTCCTAGCACAGATACGCAGTATTTT
cdr3_aa: CSGHGVAPSTDTQYF

j_call: TRBJ2-7
v_call: TRBV29-1
clone_size: medium-sized
d_call: NA
cdr3_nt: TGCAGCGTTGATTACCAGGGTTCCTACGAGCAGTACTTC
cdr3_aa: CSVDYQGSYEQYF

j_call: TRBJ1-2
v_call: TRBV19
clone_size: few
d_call: NA
cdr3_nt: TGTGCCAGTAGTATGCCAGGGGATCGGCGAGAATATGGCTACACCTTC
cdr3_aa: CASSMPGDRREYGYTF

j_call: TRBJ2-7
v_call: TRBV27
clone_size: NA
d_call: TRBD2
cdr3_nt: TGTGCCAGCAGTTTCGCACTAGCGGGCCCCTACGAGCAGTACTTC
cdr3_aa: CASSFALAGPYEQYF

j_call: TRBJ2-5
v_call: TRBV12-3/TRBV12-4
clone_size: NA
d_call: NA
cdr3_nt: TGTGCCAGCAGTTTAGCAGGGGTGGGGGAGACCCAGTACTTC
cdr3_aa: CASSLAGVGETQYF

j_call: TRBJ2-1
v_call: TRBV19
clone_size: NA
d_call: TRBD2
cdr3_nt: TGTGCCAGTACCTCATCGGGACTAGCGGGCCCCAATGAGCAGTTCTTC
cdr3_aa: CASTSSGLAGPNEQFF

j_call: TRBJ2-3
v_call: TRBV6-1
clone_size: few
d_call: NA
cdr3_nt: TGTGCCAGCAGTGAAGAGGTGGGAGATACGCAGTATTTT
cdr3_aa: CASSEEVGDTQYF

j_call: TRBJ2-5
v_call: TRBV6-1
clone_size: NA
d_call: NA
cdr3_nt: TGTGCCAGCAGTGGCTCGTGGCAAGAGACCCAGTACTTC
cdr3_aa: CASSGSWQETQYF

j_call: TRBJ2-7
v_call: TRBV19
clone_size: NA
d_call: NA
cdr3_nt: TGTGCCGTAAGCAGGGGACCTCTTTGGGAGCAGTACTTC
cdr3_aa: CAVSRGPLWEQYF

j_call: TRBJ2-5
v_call: TRBV12-3/TRBV12-4
clone_size: few
d_call: TRBD1
cdr3_nt: TGTGCCAGCAGTTTTGGACAGGGGGGTCGAGAGACCCAGTACTTC
cdr3_aa: CASSFGQGGRETQYF

j_call: TRBJ1-4
v_call: TRBV5-1
clone_size: NA
d_call: NA
cdr3_nt: TGCGCCAGCAGTTTACAGGGTGGTGAAAAACTGTTTTTT
cdr3_aa: CASSLQGGEKLFF

j_call: TRBJ2-1
v_call: TRBV5-5
clone_size: few
d_call: NA
cdr3_nt: TGTGCCAGCAGCCTGTTTGCAGGGAAGGACAATGAGCAGTTCTTC
cdr3_aa: CASSLFAGKDNEQFF

j_call: TRBJ2-6
v_call: TRBV12-3/TRBV12-4
clone_size: few
d_call: NA
cdr3_nt: TGTGCCAGCAGTTTGTGGGGCTCTGGGGCCAACGTCCTGACTTTC
cdr3_aa: CASSLWGSGANVLTF

j_call: TRBJ2-5
v_call: TRBV6-5
clone_size: NA
d_call: TRBD2
cdr3_nt: TGTGCCAGCAGTTGGGGGGGATTAGAGACCCAGTACTTC
cdr3_aa: CASSWGGLETQYF

j_call: TRBJ2-6
v_call: TRBV6-4
clone_size: NA
d_call: TRBD1
cdr3_nt: TGTGCCAGCAGTGACTCCGCAGGGGGCGGAGGGGCCAACGTCCTGACTTTC
cdr3_aa: CASSDSAGGGGANVLTF

j_call: TRBJ2-7
v_call: TRBV29-1
clone_size: medium-sized
d_call: TRBD1
cdr3_nt: TGCAGCGTTGAAGGAGAGACAGGGACCTACGAGCAGTACTTC
cdr3_aa: CSVEGETGTYEQYF

j_call: TRBJ2-3
v_call: TRBV24-1
clone_size: NA
d_call: TRBD1
cdr3_nt: TGTGCCACCAGTGATAACCTAGGACAGGGGAGAACAGATACGCAGTATTTT
cdr3_aa: CATSDNLGQGRTDTQYF

j_call: TRBJ2-2
v_call: TRBV6-2/TRBV6-3
clone_size: NA
d_call: TRBD2
cdr3_nt: TGTGCCAGCAGTTCGGCTAGCGGGAGGGTCAACACCGGGGAGCTGTTTTTT
cdr3_aa: CASSSASGRVNTGELFF

j_call: TRBJ2-2
v_call: TRBV6-5
clone_size: medium-sized
d_call: TRBD2
cdr3_nt: TGTGCCAGCAGTTACTCGAAGCCTAGCGGGAGTGGGGAGCTGTTTTTT
cdr3_aa: CASSYSKPSGSGELFF

j_call: TRBJ2-7
v_call: TRBV6-6
clone_size: few
d_call: NA
cdr3_nt: TGTGCCAGCAGCGAAAAGGAGGGATTCTCCTACGAGCAGTACTTC
cdr3_aa: CASSEKEGFSYEQYF

j_call: TRBJ1-4
v_call: TRBV19
clone_size: NA
d_call: NA
cdr3_nt: TGTGCCAGTAGCCCCACTTGGGCAACTAATGAACAACTGTTTTTT
cdr3_aa: CASSPTWATNEQLFF

j_call: TRBJ2-1
v_call: TRBV5-6
clone_size: NA
d_call: TRBD2
cdr3_nt: TGTGCCAGCAGCTTGGGGACTAGCATATTCTCCTACAATGAGCAGTTCTTC
cdr3_aa: CASSLGTSIFSYNEQFF

j_call: TRBJ2-1
v_call: TRBV6-4
clone_size: NA
d_call: TRBD1
cdr3_nt: TGTGCCAGCAGCGCCGGGACAGGGGGCAATGAGCGGTTCTTC
cdr3_aa: CASSAGTGGNERFF